The clone carrying this T cell receptor beta chain has a single count. Its antigen is not known. Here immunoSEQ multiplex PCR was the method, and the copy in TCRdb shows in-frame clones only, minus some. The data hold 300,000 to 350,000 clones, with less than 75% observed a single time. Memory CD4+ cells were the fraction left after CD45RA+ naive selection. This record belongs to a study of shared clonotypes between healthy human individuals. Overall study findings and caveats: A generally larger estimated richness was seen in naive subsets than in memory subsets.

This receptor was identified in a man aged 30 to 45 in good health. Sample: memory CD4+ T cells sorted from blood. The subset here: CD45RA-negative fraction.

Here the CDR3 reads CASSSRAQETQYF. The CDR3 region has the DNA TGTGCCAGTAGTAGCCGGGCCCAAGAGACCCAGTACTTC. This chain links TRBV19 with TRBJ2-5; D not certain. The CDR3 spans 13 residues. Germline V gene data show CDR1 as LNHDA and CDR2 as SQIVND (reference sequence). The V gene lost 4 bases and the J gene lost 1 base, with 7 bases spanning the gap.